This T cell receptor beta chain was identified in a study of blood T cell repertoires in COVID-19. Study details: Acute and convalescent COVID-19 samples came from the United States, Italy and Spain. PBMCs, B-cell-depleted T cells, or T cells provided the cDNA or gDNA that made up the material.

The CDR3 is 15 amino acids. J lost 6 bases, V lost 8 bases, and 9 bases had no gene match. Germline assignment: CDR1 LNHDA and CDR2 SQIVND (reference sequence). How the authors handled the data: The assay estimated nucleated cells by amplifying reference gene primers. The assay was immunoSEQ multiplex PCR, and TCRdb's table has in-frame clones only and misses some. The D gene and trimming were derived from the DNA, and the V and J assignments and clone size from that table. The table includes some 120,000 clones, about 79% detected once. The sequenced sample was peripheral blood. The clonotype originates from a woman aged 50 to 60 with acute or convalescent COVID-19. The genes are TRBV19 and TRBJ2-2; TRBD1 agrees at 10 bases. DNA for the CDR3: TGTGCCAGTGACCCCGGGACAGGGGCAGCCGGGGAGCTGTTTTTT. It yields the protein CASDPGTGAAGELFF.